The 3 T cell receptor beta chains given below trace back to one sample, sequenced in a study of tumor-infiltrating lymphocytes in localized non-small cell lung cancer (dated by TCRdb to the early 2020s). Library creation used the immunoSEQ multiplex PCR assay. TCRdb took this table from immuneACCESS and kept in-frame rearrangements with V and J called. Such tables lack part of the clones; where checked against another copy, unresolved V genes explain under half of the gap, and the rest is unexplained. The sample contains roughly 9,900 clones, roughly three quarters of them found a single time. Less than 25% of the sample comes from the top ten. The specimen was lung tumor tissue. The receptors stem from a human donor with non-small cell lung cancer.

The chain recombines TRBV7-8 with TRBJ1-5; 7 bases agree with TRBD1. Germline V gives CDR1 SGHVS, CDR2 FQNEAQ. The J segment lost 7 bases and the V segment lost 2 bases, leaving 5 bases of the junction unmatched. CDR3 length: 14 amino acids. The CDR3 DNA is TGTGCCAGCAGCTTAAGACAGGGAGGGCAGCCCCAGCATTTT. Translation: CASSLRQGGQPQHF.

This rearrangement joins TRBV2 to TRBJ1-2, with 8 bases lining up with TRBD1. Germline CDR1 is SNHLY and CDR2 is FYNNEI. V trimming: 10 bases; J trimming: 5 bases; junction bases outside the gene matches: 6. This CDR3 region has 12 residues. The CDR3 here is CATQGARYGYTF. The DNA for the CDR3 is TGTGCCACCCAGGGGGCGCGATATGGCTACACCTTC.

This clone was seen a single time. The V and J genes are TRBV19 and TRBJ1-1; 7 bases are a match to TRBD1. Losses at the gene ends were 5 bases for V and 0 bases for J; bases not matched to a gene: 9. The CDR3 is 16 amino acids. Per the germline V gene, CDR1 is LNHDA and CDR2 is SQIVND (reference sequence). The CDR3 spells CASSPRSGQMNTEAFF. CDR3 sequence (DNA): TGTGCCAGTAGTCCAAGATCGGGACAGATGAACACTGAAGCTTTCTTT.